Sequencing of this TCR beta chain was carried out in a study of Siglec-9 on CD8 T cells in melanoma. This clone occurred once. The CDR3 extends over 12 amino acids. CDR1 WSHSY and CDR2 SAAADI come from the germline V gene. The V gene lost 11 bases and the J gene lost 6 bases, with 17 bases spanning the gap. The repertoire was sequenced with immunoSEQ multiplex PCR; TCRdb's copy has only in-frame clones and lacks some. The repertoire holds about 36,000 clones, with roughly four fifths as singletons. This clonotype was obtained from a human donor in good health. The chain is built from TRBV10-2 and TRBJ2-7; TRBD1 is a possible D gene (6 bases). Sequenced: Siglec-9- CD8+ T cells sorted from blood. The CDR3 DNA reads TGCGCCTCCGAAGCCCCCAGGGGCGAGCAGTACTTC. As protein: CASEAPRGEQYF.